The rows below give T cell receptor beta chains drawn from one sample of a study of cytomegalovirus exposure and HLA in healthy donors. The repertoire was sequenced with immunoSEQ multiplex PCR; TCRdb's copy has only in-frame clones and lacks some. The table includes over 150,000 clones, 70% to 80% detected once. The sample consisted of PBMCs. These receptors came from a woman aged 55 to 70 in good health and CMV-seropositive. Each CDR3 is given without its conserved first and last residue. Each record gives: J gene, V gene, CDR3 protein.

J: TRBJ1-5; V: TRBV19; CDR3: ASRTTGGHYSNQPQH
J: TRBJ1-1; V: TRBV29-1; CDR3: SVEKGKAF
J: TRBJ2-2; V: TRBV7-9; CDR3: ASSSRTGGTGELF
J: TRBJ1-5; V: TRBV7-8; CDR3: ASSLAVQGKQPQH
J: TRBJ1-5; V: TRBV19; CDR3: ASSIGPGQGVPRGQPQH
J: TRBJ2-5; V: TRBV5-4; CDR3: ASSDIAGGQETQY
J: TRBJ2-3; V: TRBV5-1; CDR3: ASSLALAGDTDTQY
J: TRBJ2-7; V: TRBV5-1; CDR3: ASSVTSGRNEQY
J: TRBJ1-2; V: TRBV7-3; CDR3: ASSSGHSNYGYT
J: TRBJ2-3; V: TRBV19; CDR3: ASRPTVSTDTQY
J: TRBJ2-1; V: TRBV4-3; CDR3: ASSQDRTGGAYNEQF
J: TRBJ2-7; V: TRBV5-4; CDR3: ASTPTGTGPYEQY
J: TRBJ2-1; V: TRBV4-1; CDR3: ASSHPGLAGGASYNEQF
J: TRBJ1-5; V: TRBV19; CDR3: ASYGGQGGQPQH
J: TRBJ1-2; V: TRBV9; CDR3: ASSPPTDYGYT
J: TRBJ1-5; V: TRBV27; CDR3: ASSLGQGASNQPQH
J: TRBJ1-2; V: TRBV2; CDR3: ASSEYYGYT
J: TRBJ1-6; V: TRBV27; CDR3: ASSTGDGHNSPLH
J: TRBJ2-1; V: TRBV5-1; CDR3: ASRLGLAGQIYNEQF
J: TRBJ1-4; V: TRBV27; CDR3: ASSLDRGREKLF
J: TRBJ2-1; V: TRBV7-3; CDR3: ASSLNGEQF
J: TRBJ2-5; V: TRBV6-1; CDR3: ASSGGRGHQETQY
J: TRBJ2-1; V: TRBV2; CDR3: ASYGVLGGREGEQF
J: TRBJ2-3; V: TRBV19; CDR3: ASSITGYYTQY
J: TRBJ1-5; V: TRBV11-2; CDR3: ASSLDRFNQPQH
J: TRBJ2-1; V: TRBV7-3; CDR3: ASSLTLRDEQF
J: TRBJ2-7; V: TRBV5-6; CDR3: ASSSLSRLAGDYEQY
J: TRBJ2-2; V: TRBV7-8; CDR3: ASSLGSGAGELF
J: TRBJ1-2; V: TRBV7-9; CDR3: ASSLAGQPFDGYT
J: TRBJ2-3; V: TRBV2; CDR3: ASSPWGRASGALDTQY
J: TRBJ2-1; V: TRBV9; CDR3: ASSVLSAGGQDEQF
J: TRBJ1-5; V: TRBV19; CDR3: ASSIQDRARQPQH
J: .; V: TRBV11-1; CDR3: ASSPRLDAYEQY
J: TRBJ1-1; V: TRBV27; CDR3: ASSPSQSNTEAF
J: TRBJ1-2; V: TRBV7-2; CDR3: ASSSLGQGSDGYT
J: TRBJ1-1; V: TRBV30; CDR3: AWSVRLGGRPTEAF
J: TRBJ2-3; V: TRBV2; CDR3: ASTPAGNVDTQY
J: TRBJ1-5; V: TRBV28; CDR3: ASSPMGGLGGNQPQH
J: TRBJ2-5; V: TRBV21-1; CDR3: ASSKEEGRGRIGPETQY
J: TRBJ2-7; V: TRBV2; CDR3: ASSRRQVQYEQY
J: TRBJ1-2; V: TRBV5-6; CDR3: ASSFTGVGGYT
J: TRBJ2-3; V: TRBV6-5; CDR3: ASSLLSGGADTQY
J: TRBJ2-3; V: TRBV5-1; CDR3: ASSLGGRDTDTQY
J: TRBJ1-4; V: TRBV7-6; CDR3: ASSSPGGNNEKLF
J: TRBJ1-1; V: TRBV6-1; CDR3: ASSDDSMNTEAF
J: TRBJ2-7; V: TRBV19; CDR3: ASSPSRGVSYEQY
J: TRBJ1-5; V: TRBV7-3; CDR3: ASATGSGQPQH
J: TRBJ2-5; V: TRBV18; CDR3: ASSLNFGTGQETQY
J: TRBJ2-7; V: TRBV6-6; CDR3: ASPALQASYEQY
J: TRBJ2-2; V: TRBV6-1; CDR3: ASSDLGSRGELF
J: TRBJ1-1; V: TRBV7-9; CDR3: ASSFWATEAF
J: TRBJ1-1; V: TRBV28; CDR3: ASGPGQLNTEAF
J: TRBJ1-2; V: TRBV7-3; CDR3: ASSSTDGNGYT
J: TRBJ2-2; V: TRBV18; CDR3: ASSPVTGTNTGELF
J: TRBJ2-2; V: TRBV11-3; CDR3: ASSTRTGTGKTGELF
J: TRBJ1-4; V: TRBV30; CDR3: AWRGTGATNEKLF